This T cell receptor beta chain was sequenced in a study of blood T cells in healthy people across ages. Whole-study results and caveats: Diversity estimated from one million T cells was considered an underestimate.

PCR was performed a second time for about 7 to 11 cycles using a sample-barcoded 5' primer and a J-beta primer mix. In TCRdb, the 5' RACE reads were re-called with MiXCR into one record per CDR3 protein. The profile shows around 1,100,000 distinct CDR3 sequences, under 40% of them singletons. This clonotype has just a few counts. The antigen remains unidentified. Trimming removed 0 bases from V and 4 bases from J, with 12 bases in between. The germline CDR1 and CDR2 sequences are DFQATT and SNEGSKA (reference sequence). The CDR3 consists of 14 residues. The chain carries TRBV20-1 and TRBJ2-5; D is unresolved. The sequenced sample was blood. This receptor was identified in a man between 18 and 29 years old in good health. CDR3 sequence: CSARDERPRETQYF. DNA of the CDR3: TGCAGTGCTAGAGATGAACGGCCCCGAGAGACCCAGTACTTC.